Below, 28 T cell receptor beta chains from the same sample are listed, as sequenced in a study of graft-versus-host responses after intestinal transplantation. Assay used: immunoSEQ multiplex PCR; TCRdb lists only in-frame clones, some missing. The profile shows 120,000 or so clones, 93% of them singletons. These receptors lack a known antigen. The sequenced sample was unstimulated CD8+ T cells sorted from spleen or lymph node cells, obtained before intestinal transplant. The receptors come from a human donor who received an intestinal transplant.

J is TRBJ2-7 and V is TRBV27, with 7 bases identical to TRBD2. From germline, CDR1 is MNHEY and CDR2 SMNVEV (reference sequence). Trimming at V came to 3 bases and at J to 0 bases, leaving 2 bases not matched to a gene. The CDR3 length is 14 residues. In DNA form, the CDR3 reads TGTGCCAGCAGTTTCAGGACTAGCTCCTACGAGCAGTACTTC. It specifies CASSFRTSSYEQYF.

V and J are TRBV29-1 and TRBJ2-2; the D is unclear. Germline assignment: CDR1 SQVTM and CDR2 ANQGSEA. The CDR3 extends over 13 amino acids. V dropped 5 bases and J dropped 2 bases, with 9 bases sitting between them. DNA for the CDR3: TGCAGCGTTAAACAGTTAAACACCGGGGAGCTGTTTTTT. Its translation: CSVKQLNTGELFF.

The rearrangement joins TRBV29-1 to TRBJ2-1; 7 bases are a match to TRBD1. CDR3 length: 14 residues. The germline V gene encodes CDR1 SQVTM and CDR2 ANQGSEA. V lost 6 bases to trimming and J lost 1 base; unmatched junction nucleotides: 6. The CDR3 DNA reads TGCAGCGTCCAAGGGGGCTCTTCCTACAATGAGCAGTTCTTC. This translates into CSVQGGSSYNEQFF.

As concerns this clone: Its ends do not fully match the called genes, so a read error is possible. V is TRBV5-8 and J is TRBJ2-1; the match to TRBD1 covers 7 bases. This CDR3 has 13 amino acids. Germline V gene sequence: CDR1 SGHTS, CDR2 YDEGEE. This CDR3 is CASSLRTGTALLF. Written as DNA, the CDR3 is TGTGCCAGCAGCTTGAGGACCGGGACAGCACTGCTCTTC.

The rearrangement joins TRBV4-1 to TRBJ1-1, with 9 bases matching TRBD1. CDR1 MGHRA and CDR2 YSYEKL come from the germline V gene. Trimming took 4 bases from V and 0 from J; bases not matched to a gene: 3. This CDR3 spans 15 amino acids. CDR3 residues: CASSRGTGLNTEAFF. The CDR3 nucleotides read TGCGCCAGCAGCCGTGGGACAGGGTTGAACACTGAAGCTTTCTTT.

This clone was observed a handful of times. The chain carries TRBV7-3 and TRBJ1-3, with D uncertain. V lost 3 bases and J lost 0, with 9 bases in between. This CDR3 spans 15 amino acids. The V gene's germline CDR1 is SGHTA and CDR2 FQGTGA. The DNA for the CDR3 is TGTGCCAGCAGCTTCTGGGCCTACTCTGGAAACACCATATATTTT. This codes for CASSFWAYSGNTIYF. Full variable domain (remainder filled in from reference TRBV7-3 and TRBJ1-3): GAGVSQTPSNKVTEKGKYVELRCDPISGHTALYWYRQSLGQGPEFLIYFQGTGAADDSGLPNDRFFAVRPEGSVSTLKIQRTERGDSAVYLCASSFWAYSGNTIYFGEGSWLTVV.

The rearrangement links TRBV5-6 to TRBJ2-3; 13 bases line up with TRBD2. V dropped 3 bases and J dropped 5; count of bases not matched to a gene: 6. The germline gives CDR1 SGHDT, CDR2 YYEEEE. CDR3 size: 16 residues. This chain's CDR3 is CASSWGLAGSIDTQYF. CDR3 DNA sequence: TGTGCCAGCAGCTGGGGACTAGCGGGATCTATAGATACGCAGTATTTT.

The chain links TRBV19 to TRBJ1-1; maybe TRBD1 (5 bases). The CDR3 runs to 12 residues. Germline assignment: CDR1 LNHDA and CDR2 SQIVND (reference sequence). Trimming removed 1 base at V and 11 bases at J, with 11 bases between. CDR3 residues: CASSIGPGGAFF. The DNA of the CDR3 is TGTGCCAGTAGTATAGGCCCGGGGGGGGCTTTCTTT.

The J gene is TRBJ2-7, the V gene TRBV13; perhaps TRBD1 as D (6 bases). Germline V CDR1 and CDR2: PRHDT, FYEKMQ (reference sequence). V lost 6 bases and J lost 3, with 15 bases in between. The CDR3 spans 14 residues. The CDR3 coding sequence is TGTGCCAGCAGTTTTAGGACAGACTACTACGAGCAGTACTTC. This gives the protein CASSFRTDYYEQYF.

A single count supports this clone. The chain couples TRBV6-1 to TRBJ1-1; D might be TRBD1 (5 bases). The CDR3 is made up of 17 amino acids. Germline V gene lookup returns CDR1 MNHNS and CDR2 SASEGT. V was trimmed by 3 bases and J by 1 base, leaving 18 bases between them. The CDR3, as DNA: TGTGCCAGCAGTGATAAGACAGACCAACTGGAGAACACTGAAGCTTTCTTT. This gives the protein CASSDKTDQLENTEAFF.

The chain links TRBV5-1 to TRBJ1-2; 7 nucleotides align to TRBD1. Per germline, CDR1 SGHRS and CDR2 YFSETQ. With 4 bases clipped from V and 5 bases from J, the junction kept 8 bases outside the gene matches. The CDR3 length is 14 residues. Written as DNA, the CDR3 is TGCGCCAGCAGCCTTGGGACAGCCGCTTATGGCTACACCTTC. It translates to CASSLGTAAYGYTF.

The rearrangement uses TRBV7-9 and TRBJ2-1; the D is unclear. The V gene's germline CDR1 is SEHNR and CDR2 FQNEAQ (reference sequence). V was clipped by 1 base and J by 0 bases, with 13 bases between them. CDR3 length: 17 residues. The CDR3 sequence: CASSLVNSLSSYNEQFF. Here the CDR3 DNA reads TGTGCCAGCAGCTTAGTAAACTCCCTCAGCTCCTACAATGAGCAGTTCTTC. The complete variable domain, with remaining parts taken from reference TRBV7-9 and TRBJ2-1, reads DTGVSQNPRHKITKRGQNVTFRCDPISEHNRLYWYRQTLGQGPEFLTYFQNEAQLEKSRLLSDRFSAERPKGSFSTLEIQRTEQGDSAMYLCASSLVNSLSSYNEQFFGPGTRLTVL.

The chain combines TRBV5-1 with TRBJ2-5; 9 bases align to TRBD1. Germline lookup yields CDR1 SGHRS and CDR2 YFSETQ. The CDR3 is 15 amino acids. Losses at the gene ends were 4 bases for V and 5 bases for J; bases not matched to a gene: 9. The CDR3 sequence is CASSPGQGLGETQYF. Written as DNA, the CDR3 is TGCGCCAGCAGCCCGGGACAGGGCTTGGGGGAGACCCAGTACTTC. Drawing the rest from reference TRBV5-1 and TRBJ2-5, the complete variable domain is KAGVTQTPRYLIKTRGQQVTLSCSPISGHRSVSWYQQTPGQGLQFLFEYFSETQRNKGNFPGRFSGRQFSNSRSEMNVSTLELGDSALYLCASSPGQGLGETQYFGPGTRLLVL.

This clone appeared a single time. The rearrangement links TRBV4-1 to TRBJ2-3; 9 nucleotides match TRBD2. The CDR3 length is 18 residues. Per germline, CDR1 MGHRA and CDR2 YSYEKL. V trimming: 1 base; J trimming: 0 bases; junction bases outside the gene matches: 8. The DNA of the CDR3 is TGCGCCAGCAGCCAAGGGCCTAGGCTAGCGGGGAGCACAGATACGCAGTATTTT. This translates into CASSQGPRLAGSTDTQYF.

This clone was counted a single time. The rearrangement links TRBV30 to TRBJ2-1; 9 nucleotides align to TRBD2. The CDR3 consists of 15 residues. Per the germline V gene, CDR1 is GTSNPN and CDR2 is SVGIG (reference sequence). V dropped 0 bases and J dropped 8; count of bases not matched to a gene: 8. For the CDR3, the DNA is TGTGCCTGGAGTGTAAAGGCGGGAGGGGGCGATGAGCAGTTCTTC. Protein sequence: CAWSVKAGGGDEQFF. The full variable domain, in which reference TRBV30 and TRBJ2-1 provide the parts outside the CDR3, is SQTIHQWPATLVQPVGSPLSLECTVEGTSNPNLYWYRQAAGRGLQLLFYSVGIGQISSEVPQNLSASRPQDRQFILSSKKLLLSDSGFYLCAWSVKAGGGDEQFFGPGTRLTVL.

CDR3 DNA sequence: TGTGCCAGCAGTTTTTATGGGATTTCCTACGAGCAGTACTTC. This sequence encodes CASSFYGISYEQYF. The chain links TRBV28 to TRBJ2-7, with unresolved D. The CDR3 is 14 residues long. CDR1 is MDHEN, CDR2 SYDVKM, per germline. Trimming stripped 3 bases from V and 1 base from J, with 10 bases between.

The chain carries TRBV9 and TRBJ2-3; the D gene is possibly TRBD1 (5 bases). Germline V CDR1 and CDR2: SGDLS, YYNGEE. This CDR3 contains 13 residues. V shed 4 bases and J shed 6 bases, with 12 bases lying between them. Here the CDR3 DNA reads TGTGCCAGCAGCCCAGGGTCAGCGGATACGCAGTATTTT. It is translated as CASSPGSADTQYF.

The CDR3 bases are TGTGCCAGTAGTATGTTCCCAGGGGCTTACACTGAAGCTTTCTTT. The encoded protein is CASSMFPGAYTEAFF. The V and J genes are TRBV19 and TRBJ1-1, with D possibly TRBD1 on 6 matching bases. The length of the CDR3 is 15 residues. Trimming pared 3 bases from V and 3 bases from J, leaving 14 bases between. Germline lookup yields CDR1 LNHDA and CDR2 SQIVND (reference sequence).

The rearrangement links TRBV5-6 to TRBJ1-5; 9 bases are a match to TRBD1. The germline CDR1 and CDR2 sequences are SGHDT and YYEEEE. V lost 3 bases, J lost 7 bases, and 8 bases stayed unmatched. CDR3 size: 15 residues. In nucleotides, the CDR3 is TGTGCCAGCAGCTACTCAACAGGGGGCCGGCAGCCCCAGCATTTT. Amino acid sequence: CASSYSTGGRQPQHF.

The chain combines TRBV11-2 with TRBJ2-5; D call uncertain. CDR3 size: 15 residues. V dropped 5 bases and J dropped 2 bases, with 15 bases sitting between them. Germline V lookup: CDR1 SGHAT, CDR2 FQNNGV. CDR3 in DNA: TGTGCCAGCAGCATAGGTAGGCGGAAGCAAGAGACCCAGTACTTC. Residues: CASSIGRRKQETQYF.

V is TRBV1 and J is TRBJ2-7; TRBD1 is the table's D call and was not checked against the DNA. TRBV1 is shown as a pseudogene. The CDR3 loop spans 13 amino acids. In nucleotides, the CDR3 is TGCACCATGGCGCAGGGGGGTCGATACGAGCAGTACTTC. This codes for CTMAQGGRYEQYF.

This clone was detected a few times. CDR3 sequence (DNA): TGCGCCAGCAGCCAAGGCTGGACCCCGCAGTACTTC. Translation: CASSQGWTPQYF. The chain carries TRBV4-1 and TRBJ2-7; no firm D call. Per the germline V gene, CDR1 is MGHRA and CDR2 is YSYEKL. The ends were cut back, 1 base at V and 9 bases at J, with 10 bases in the middle. CDR3 length: 12 residues.

The CDR3 bases are TGTGCCAGCAGTTACCATGGTGGCTACGAGCAGTACTTC. It translates to CASSYHGGYEQYF. The genes are TRBV28 and TRBJ2-7; no clear D. Between the trimmed V and J ends, which lost 4 bases and 3 bases, there was a span of 10 bases. The CDR3 loop spans 13 amino acids. In germline, CDR1 is MDHEN, CDR2 SYDVKM.

The chain couples TRBV9 to TRBJ1-3, with no clear D. This CDR3 comprises 16 residues. The germline gives CDR1 SGDLS, CDR2 YYNGEE. V was cut by 0 bases and J by 0 bases, with 10 bases left in between. Here the CDR3 reads CASSVGTRYSGNTIYF. CDR3 nucleotide sequence: TGTGCCAGCAGCGTAGGGACCAGGTACTCTGGAAACACCATATATTTT.

The chain employs TRBV7-9 and TRBJ2-2; no firm D call. This CDR3 has 15 residues. Per germline, CDR1 SEHNR and CDR2 FQNEAQ (reference sequence). The V end was cut by 3 bases, the J end by 0 bases, with 8 bases between. The CDR3 DNA reads as TGTGCCAGCAGCTTGGTGACACCGAACACCGGGGAGCTGTTTTTT. As protein: CASSLVTPNTGELFF.

This clone was found once. This chain links TRBV30 with TRBJ2-3, with 10 bases matching TRBD2. Germline trimming cut 0 bases from V and 2 bases from J; bases unmatched to any gene: 8. Germline V gene data show CDR1 as GTSNPN and CDR2 as SVGIG (reference sequence). There are 17 residues in the CDR3. CDR3 sequence: CAWSVLRSGRATDTQYF. The DNA for the CDR3 is TGTGCCTGGAGTGTACTTCGAAGCGGGAGGGCCACAGATACGCAGTATTTT.

This clone was seen only once. The chain combines TRBV7-9 with TRBJ2-1; 10 bases fit TRBD2. CDR1 and CDR2 (germline): SEHNR, FQNEAQ (reference sequence). This CDR3 has 16 residues. Trimming cost V 5 bases and J 8 bases; bases outside gene matches: 12. CDR3 sequence reads: CASSPRILAGRHEQFF. In nucleotides, the CDR3 is TGTGCCAGCAGCCCCAGGATACTAGCGGGAAGGCATGAGCAGTTCTTC. Together with reference TRBV7-9 and TRBJ2-1, the CDR3 gives the full variable domain: DTGVSQNPRHKITKRGQNVTFRCDPISEHNRLYWYRQTLGQGPEFLTYFQNEAQLEKSRLLSDRFSAERPKGSFSTLEIQRTEQGDSAMYLCASSPRILAGRHEQFFGPGTRLTVL.

This chain links TRBV6-4 with TRBJ2-7, with 9 bases aligning to TRBD2. Germline CDR1 is MRHNA and CDR2 is SNTAGT. V gave up 6 bases and J gave up 2 bases; unmatched junction bases: 11. This CDR3 is 16 amino acids long. This CDR3 reads CASSDTLTSGTYEQYF. The CDR3 DNA is TGTGCCAGCAGCGATACCCTGACTAGCGGAACCTACGAGCAGTACTTC.